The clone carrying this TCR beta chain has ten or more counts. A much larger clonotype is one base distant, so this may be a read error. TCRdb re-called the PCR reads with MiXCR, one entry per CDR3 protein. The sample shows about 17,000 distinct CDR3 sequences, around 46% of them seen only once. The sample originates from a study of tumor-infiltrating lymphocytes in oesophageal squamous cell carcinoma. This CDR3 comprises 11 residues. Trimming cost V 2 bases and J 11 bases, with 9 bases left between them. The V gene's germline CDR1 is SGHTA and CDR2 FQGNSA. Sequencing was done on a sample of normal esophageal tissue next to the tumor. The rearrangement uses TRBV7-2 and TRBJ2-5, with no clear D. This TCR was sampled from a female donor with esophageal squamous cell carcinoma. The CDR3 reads CASSLHNEQYF. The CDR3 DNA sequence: TGTGCCAGCAGCTTACACAATGAGCAGTACTTC.